This T cell receptor beta chain appears in the sequencing data of a study of shared clonotypes between healthy human individuals. In regard to this clone: What it binds is unknown.

Using immunoSEQ multiplex PCR, the repertoire was profiled, and TCRdb retains in-frame clones only, with some absent. The sample holds 950,000 to 1,300,000 clones; about 77% are singletons and the top ten take roughly 1.5%. This CDR3 has 14 residues. Trimming pared 8 bases from V and 2 bases from J, leaving 13 bases between. The germline gives CDR1 MNHEY, CDR2 SMNVEV (reference sequence). Study observations and caveats: It was expected that sequencing depth would affect clonotype sharing among donors. In having few donors, the study represented limited genetic and exposure-history diversity.

The source material was memory CD4+ T cells sorted from blood. This sample's subset: CD45RA-negative fraction. This receptor was obtained from a man between 18 and 29 years old in good health. The chain combines TRBV27 with TRBJ2-1, with D tentatively TRBD1 or TRBD2 (6 bases each). The CDR3 DNA follows: TGTGCCAGCGGAACAGGGAGGACCTACAATGAGCAGTTCTTC. It translates to CASGTGRTYNEQFF.